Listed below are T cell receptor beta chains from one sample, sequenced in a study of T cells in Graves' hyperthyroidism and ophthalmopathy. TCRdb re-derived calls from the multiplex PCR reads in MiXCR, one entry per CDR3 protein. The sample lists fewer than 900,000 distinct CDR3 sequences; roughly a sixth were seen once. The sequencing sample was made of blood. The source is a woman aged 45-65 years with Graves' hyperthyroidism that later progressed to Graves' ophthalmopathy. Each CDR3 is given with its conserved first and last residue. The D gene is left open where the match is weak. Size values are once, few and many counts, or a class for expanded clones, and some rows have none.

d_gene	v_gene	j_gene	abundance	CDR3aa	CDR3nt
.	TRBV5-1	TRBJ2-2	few	CASSLDRVGGELFF	TGCGCCAGCAGCTTGGACAGGGTCGGCGGGGAGCTGTTTTTT
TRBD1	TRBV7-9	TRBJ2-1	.	CASSLDLGQGAYDEQFF	TGTGCCAGCAGCTTAGATTTGGGACAGGGGGCTTACGATGAGCAGTTCTTC
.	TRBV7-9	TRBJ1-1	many	CASSLGGYMNTEAFF	TGTGCCAGCAGCTTAGGGGGTTATATGAACACTGAAGCTTTCTTT
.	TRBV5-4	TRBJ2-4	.	CASSFKGEDIQYF	TGTGCCAGCAGCTTCAAGGGCGAAGACATTCAGTACTTC
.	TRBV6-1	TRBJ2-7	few	CASSPRDTEQYF	TGTGCCAGCAGTCCCAGGGACACCGAGCAGTACTTC
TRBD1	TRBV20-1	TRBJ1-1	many	CSARDPGGTGLTEAFF	TGCAGTGCTAGAGATCCAGGGGGGACAGGGCTAACTGAAGCTTTCTTT
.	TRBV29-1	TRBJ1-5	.	CSAGGLNQPQHF	TGCAGCGCCGGGGGGCTCAATCAGCCCCAGCATTTT
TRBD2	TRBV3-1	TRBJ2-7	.	CASSQSLAGVTYEQYF	TGTGCCAGCAGCCAATCGCTAGCGGGGGTAACCTACGAGCAGTACTTC
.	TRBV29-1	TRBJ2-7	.	CSVEFVNSYEQYF	TGCAGCGTTGAGTTCGTGAACTCCTACGAGCAGTACTTC
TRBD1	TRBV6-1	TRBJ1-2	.	CASRSPGTVANYGYTF	TGTGCCAGCAGGTCACCCGGGACAGTAGCTAACTATGGCTACACCTTC
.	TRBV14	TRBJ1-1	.	CASSQDLGGRGTEAFF	TGTGCCAGCAGCCAAGATTTGGGGGGGCGAGGGACTGAAGCTTTCTTT
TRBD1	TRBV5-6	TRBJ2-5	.	CASSARDRGHGETQYF	TGTGCCAGCAGCGCCCGGGACAGGGGGCATGGTGAGACCCAGTACTTC
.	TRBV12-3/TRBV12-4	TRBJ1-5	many	CASSLADYSNQPQHF	TGTGCCAGCAGTTTAGCAGACTATAGCAATCAGCCCCAGCATTTT
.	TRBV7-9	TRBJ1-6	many	CASSLSNSPLHF	TGTGCCAGCAGCTTAAGTAACTCACCCCTCCACTTT
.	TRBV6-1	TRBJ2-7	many	CASRGRAPVGYEQYF	TGTGCCAGCAGGGGCCGGGCCCCGGTCGGCTACGAGCAGTACTTC
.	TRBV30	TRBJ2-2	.	CAWGELRTRPGELFF	TGTGCCTGGGGAGAGCTGAGGACCCGACCCGGGGAGCTGTTTTTT
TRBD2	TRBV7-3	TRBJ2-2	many	CASSGGVGGELFF	TGTGCCAGCAGCGGGGGGGTCGGCGGGGAGCTGTTTTTT
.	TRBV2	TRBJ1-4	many	CASTDGFNEKLFF	TGTGCCAGCACGGACGGATTTAATGAAAAACTGTTTTTT
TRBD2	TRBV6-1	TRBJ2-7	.	CASAKARGVYEQYF	TGTGCCAGCGCGAAGGCCCGGGGGGTTTACGAGCAGTACTTC
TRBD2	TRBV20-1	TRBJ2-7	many	CSARLGTSPSGEQYF	TGCAGTGCTAGACTAGGGACTAGCCCCTCCGGCGAGCAGTACTTC
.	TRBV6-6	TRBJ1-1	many	CASSYSRQLNTEAFF	TGTGCCAGCAGTTACTCTCGGCAGCTGAACACTGAAGCTTTCTTT
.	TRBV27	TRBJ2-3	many	CASSLLGQSTDTQYF	TGTGCCAGCAGCTTACTCGGACAGAGCACAGATACGCAGTATTTT
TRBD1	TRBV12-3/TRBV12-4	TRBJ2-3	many	CASSPPTGSGTDTQYF	TGTGCCAGCAGTCCCCCGACAGGGTCTGGCACAGATACGCAGTATTTT
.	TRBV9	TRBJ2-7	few	CASSGGVLNYEQYF	TGTGCCAGCAGTGGAGGGGTTCTCAACTACGAGCAGTACTTC
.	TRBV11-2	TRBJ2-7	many	CASSLAGNNYEQYF	TGTGCCAGCAGCTTAGCGGGGAACAATTACGAGCAGTACTTC